This T cell receptor (beta chain) was profiled in a study of T cell repertoires in ileal Crohn's disease. Across the study: About half received postoperative treatment, under 14 with thiopurines and around 18 anti-TNF. Findings and limits, study-wide: The median delay to postoperative endoscopy was 6.9 months.

Comment on this clone: Its target is not known.

The time point was: neoterminal ileum biopsy at postoperative endoscopy, about 6 months after surgery. The method was immunoSEQ multiplex PCR; TCRdb's version includes in-frame clones alone and lacks a portion of them. The table has tens of thousands of clones, roughly 89% seen once. In germline, CDR1 is ENHRY, CDR2 SYGVKD. V was clipped by 3 bases and J by 0 bases, with 17 bases between them. This CDR3 contains 17 residues. The V call is TRBV10-3, the J call TRBJ1-1; TRBD1 is a possible D gene (6 bases). The specimen was ileal tissue. This TCR was recovered from an adult with Crohn's disease. The CDR3 nucleotides read TGTGCCATCAGTGACCCAGGGGCCGGCCGCTTGAACACTGAAGCTTTCTTT. Its translation: CAISDPGAGRLNTEAFF.